The 10 T cell receptor beta chains presented below share a single source sample, sequenced in a study of blood T cell repertoires in COVID-19. Profiled with immunoSEQ multiplex PCR; TCRdb holds only in-frame clones, not every one. In the table there are about 140,000 clones, about 75% of which are singletons. Material for sequencing was PBMCs or T cells enriched from blood (not recorded which). These receptors all stem from a woman aged 50 to 60 who had recovered from COVID-19.

The chain links TRBV30 to TRBJ1-2; 8 bases align to TRBD1. V shed 0 bases and J 7 bases; nucleotides not matched to a gene: 7. The germline CDR1 and CDR2 sequences are GTSNPN and SVGIG (reference sequence). The CDR3 has 14 amino acids. The CDR3 DNA reads TGTGCCTGGAGTGTAGACAGGGGTGTCGGTGGCTACACCTTC. Translating it yields CAWSVDRGVGGYTF. Variable domain in full (rest from reference TRBV30 and TRBJ1-2): SQTIHQWPATLVQPVGSPLSLECTVEGTSNPNLYWYRQAAGRGLQLLFYSVGIGQISSEVPQNLSASRPQDRQFILSSKKLLLSDSGFYLCAWSVDRGVGGYTFGSGTRLTVV.

This chain links TRBV7-8 with TRBJ2-3; 7 bases map to TRBD2. The CDR3 is 17 amino acids. The germline gives CDR1 SGHVS, CDR2 FQNEAQ. Losses at the gene ends were 2 bases for V and 0 bases for J; bases not matched to a gene: 8. The CDR3 here is CASSLNGAGVSTDTQYF. CDR3 nucleotide sequence: TGTGCCAGCAGCTTAAACGGGGCGGGGGTAAGCACAGATACGCAGTATTTT.

The rearrangement joins TRBV5-1 to TRBJ2-7; 7 bases align to TRBD1. V trimming: 2 bases; J trimming: 0 bases; junction bases outside the gene matches: 2. This CDR3 has 14 amino acids. Germline assignment: CDR1 SGHRS and CDR2 YFSETQ. The CDR3 nucleotides are TGCGCCAGCAGCTTCGGACAGGTCTCCTACGAGCAGTACTTC. It yields the protein CASSFGQVSYEQYF.

By proportion, this clone is medium-sized. The chain links TRBV25-1 to TRBJ1-4; D gene unclear. Trimming left V 3 bases short and J 7 bases short, with 18 bases between. The germline gives CDR1 MGHDK, CDR2 SYGVNS. CDR3 size: 16 residues. The CDR3: CASSDVRVTGSEKLFF. CDR3 sequence (DNA): TGTGCCAGCAGTGATGTCCGGGTTACGGGGAGTGAAAAACTGTTTTTT.

This rearrangement joins TRBV11-3 to TRBJ1-2, with 9 bases aligning to TRBD1. Germline lookup yields CDR1 SGHNT and CDR2 YENEEA. CDR3 size: 17 residues. V lost 0 bases and J lost 7; bases outside the gene matches: 12. CDR3 loop: CASSLDGGTGSVSGYTF. The CDR3 DNA reads TGTGCCAGCAGCTTAGATGGCGGGACAGGGTCGGTTAGTGGCTACACCTTC.

The table lists this clone with a few counts. This chain joins TRBV19 and TRBJ2-1, with D possibly being TRBD1 (6 bases). Germline V gene sequence: CDR1 LNHDA, CDR2 SQIVND (reference sequence). This CDR3 is 16 amino acids long. V was trimmed by 7 bases and J by 0 bases, leaving 16 bases between them. The CDR3 here is CASNSGALSSYNEQFF. The CDR3 nucleotides read TGTGCCAGTAACTCAGGGGCATTAAGCTCCTACAATGAGCAGTTCTTC.

V and J are TRBV3-1 (or the pseudogene TRBV3-2) and TRBJ2-5; 10 nucleotides match TRBD1. This CDR3 is built from 15 residues. CDR1 LGHDT and CDR2 YNNKEL come from the germline V gene (reference sequence). The V gene end was trimmed by 4 bases and the J gene end by 12 bases; junction bases not matched to a gene: 14. The CDR3 here is CASSPAGGQGTLEYF. CDR3 in DNA: TGTGCCAGCAGCCCCGCAGGGGGACAGGGGACTCTGGAGTACTTC.

The chain combines TRBV28 with TRBJ2-7; 8 nucleotides agree with TRBD2. The ends lost 6 bases at V and 7 bases at J; junction bases unmatched: 14. Per germline, CDR1 MDHEN and CDR2 SYDVKM. The CDR3 contains 15 residues. This chain's CDR3 is CASSPVWSGSGEQYF. Here the CDR3 DNA reads TGTGCCAGCAGCCCCGTTTGGAGCGGGAGTGGTGAGCAGTACTTC.

There are a few counts of this clone. The genes are TRBV4-1 and TRBJ1-6; 11 positions agree with TRBD1. Germline trimming cut 3 bases from V and 7 bases from J; bases unmatched to any gene: 2. CDR1 is MGHRA, CDR2 YSYEKL, per germline. The CDR3 has 15 amino acids. DNA of the CDR3: TGCGCCAGCAGCCAGGGACAGGGGGGCAATTCACCCCTCCACTTT. Translating gives CASSQGQGGNSPLHF.

This sequence joins TRBV7-8 and TRBJ1-5; 11 bases are shared with TRBD1. The J segment lost 1 base and the V segment lost 1 base, leaving 3 bases of the junction unmatched. The CDR3 is 17 residues long. CDR1 is SGHVS, CDR2 FQNEAQ, per germline. This CDR3 reads CASSLVGTGGSNQPQHF. The CDR3 coding sequence is TGTGCCAGCAGCTTAGTGGGGACAGGGGGGAGCAATCAGCCCCAGCATTTT.